Below, 27 T cell receptor beta chains from the same sample are listed, as sequenced in a study of radiation and T cells in renal cell carcinoma. The time point was: baseline pretreatment blood. The sample's treatment: 15 Gy SBRT to primary tumor, nephrectomy 4 weeks later. Data came from immunoSEQ multiplex PCR; TCRdb stores just in-frame clones and leaves some out. Of about 140,000 clones listed, 70% to 90% are singletons. The source was blood, collected from a patient whose treatment included radiotherapy and nephrectomy. All receptors derive from a woman between 45 and 60 years old with renal cell carcinoma.

This chain joins TRBV6-5 and TRBJ1-2; D not resolved. Germline-derived CDR1 and CDR2 are MNHEY and SVGAGI. V gave up 3 bases and J gave up 10 bases, with 21 bases separating them. The CDR3 loop spans 15 amino acids. This CDR3 is CASSYLGGGGKDYTF. The CDR3 DNA follows: TGTGCCAGCAGTTATCTGGGTGGCGGTGGTAAGGACTACACCTTC.

This chain uses TRBV5-5 with TRBJ1-5, with D possibly TRBD1 on 5 matching bases. V was cut by 1 base and J by 6 bases, with 11 bases left in between. The length of the CDR3 is 14 residues. The germline V gene encodes CDR1 SGHKS and CDR2 YYEKEE (reference sequence). The DNA of the CDR3 is TGTGCCAGCAGCTTGCCAGGGAACAGTCAGCCCCAGCATTTT. Its translation is CASSLPGNSQPQHF. Using reference TRBV5-5 and TRBJ1-5 for the parts outside the CDR3, the full variable domain is DAGVTQSPTHLIKTRGQQVTLRCSPISGHKSVSWYQQVLGQGPQFIFQYYEKEERGRGNFPDRFSARQFPNYSSELNVNALLLGDSALYLCASSLPGNSQPQHFGDGTRLSIL.

V and J are TRBV2 and TRBJ1-2; possible D gene TRBD1, 5 bases. Germline V gives CDR1 SNHLY, CDR2 FYNNEI. The germline V and J ends were trimmed by 5 bases and 0 bases, with 13 bases remaining between them. The CDR3 runs to 15 residues. DNA for the CDR3: TGTGCCAGCAGTTTTCGACAGTCTCCTAACTATGGCTACACCTTC. Translation: CASSFRQSPNYGYTF. Using reference TRBV2 and TRBJ1-2 for the parts outside the CDR3, the full variable domain is EPEVTQTPSHQVTQMGQEVILRCVPISNHLYFYWYRQILGQKVEFLVSFYNNEISEKSEIFDDQFSVERPDGSNFTLKIRSTKLEDSAMYFCASSFRQSPNYGYTFGSGTRLTVV.

V and J are TRBV7-3 and TRBJ2-7; D is perhaps TRBD2 (6 bases). Trimming removed 4 bases from V and 6 bases from J, with 13 bases in between. The CDR3 is made up of 13 amino acids. Germline CDR1 reads SGHTA; CDR2 reads FQGTGA. The CDR3 is CASSSGAGREQYF. Written as DNA, the CDR3 is TGTGCCAGCAGCTCCGGGGCGGGGCGCGAGCAGTACTTC. Variable domain in full (rest from reference TRBV7-3 and TRBJ2-7): GAGVSQTPSNKVTEKGKYVELRCDPISGHTALYWYRQSLGQGPEFLIYFQGTGAADDSGLPNDRFFAVRPEGSVSTLKIQRTERGDSAVYLCASSSGAGREQYFGPGTRLTVT.

The chain carries TRBV7-9 and TRBJ2-3; D possibly corresponds to TRBD1 (7 bases). Trimming took off 2 bases at V and 4 bases at J, with 16 bases between the two ends. CDR1 is SEHNR, CDR2 FQNEAQ, per germline (reference sequence). The CDR3 has 16 residues. CDR3 region: CASSLRLGGGADTQYF. The CDR3 region has the DNA TGTGCCAGCAGCTTACGGTTAGGGGGCGGGGCAGATACGCAGTATTTT.

This clone showed up just a few times. In nucleotides, the CDR3 is TGTGCCAGCAGCCGCAGGAGCTCCTACGAGCAGTACTTC. Protein product: CASSRRSSYEQYF. The V call is TRBV7-2, the J call TRBJ2-7; the D is unclear. The V gene lost 5 bases and the J gene lost 0 bases, with 8 bases spanning the gap. This CDR3 has 13 amino acids. Germline CDR1 reads SGHTA; CDR2 reads FQGNSA.

The rearrangement links TRBV9 to TRBJ2-1; D unclear. V was trimmed by 4 bases and J by 10 bases, leaving 15 bases between them. Germline CDR1 is SGDLS and CDR2 is YYNGEE. This CDR3 contains 13 residues. The CDR3 loop reads CASSPPRQTEQFF. CDR3 coding DNA: TGTGCCAGCAGCCCCCCCCGCCAGACCGAGCAGTTCTTC.

V usage is TRBV7-8 and J usage is TRBJ2-7; tentatively, D is TRBD2 (6 bases). CDR1 is SGHVS and CDR2 is FQNEAQ in the germline V gene. Trimming stripped 1 base from V and 12 bases from J, with 16 bases between. The CDR3 has 13 amino acids. CDR3 coding DNA: TGTGCCAGCAGCTTAGGGGGGGACGCCCGGCTGTACTTC. Translation: CASSLGGDARLYF.

This chain uses TRBV5-1 with TRBJ1-5; D is perhaps TRBD1 (5 bases). The germline V and J ends were trimmed by 2 bases and 7 bases, with 13 bases remaining between them. The CDR3 consists of 14 residues. Germline V gene data show CDR1 as SGHRS and CDR2 as YFSETQ. The CDR3 bases are TGCGCCAGCAGCTTTGCGGGGGAAGGCCAGCCCCAGCATTTT. It is translated as CASSFAGEGQPQHF.

The chain joins TRBV6-6 to TRBJ2-5; 11 nucleotides agree with TRBD2. The CDR3 is 15 residues long. The germline V gene has CDR1 MNHNY and CDR2 SVGAGI (reference sequence). J gave up 2 bases and V 6 bases, and 5 bases lay outside the gene matches. For the CDR3, the DNA is TGTGCCAGCAGGGCTAGCGGGGGGCAACAAGAGACCCAGTACTTC. Translated, it gives CASRASGGQQETQYF.

This chain's CDR3 is CASSQEPSGSPDTQYF. The DNA for the CDR3 is TGTGCCAGCAGCCAAGAGCCTAGCGGGAGCCCAGATACGCAGTATTTT. The chain is built from TRBV4-2 and TRBJ2-3; 10 bases line up with TRBD2. V trimming: 0 bases; J trimming: 4 bases; junction bases outside the gene matches: 4. CDR1 is LGHNA, CDR2 YNFKEQ, per germline. This CDR3 has 16 amino acids.

The J gene is TRBJ2-3, the V gene TRBV19; TRBD2 aligns across 8 bases. The CDR3 contains 15 residues. With 5 bases clipped from V and 4 bases from J, the junction kept 8 bases outside the gene matches. Germline V gene data show CDR1 as LNHDA and CDR2 as SQIVND (reference sequence). The DNA of the CDR3 is TGTGCCAGTAGTGGTAGCGGGACCAATCCAGATACGCAGTATTTT. It is translated as CASSGSGTNPDTQYF.

The chain recombines TRBV7-9 with TRBJ2-1; D is perhaps TRBD1 or TRBD2 (5 bases each). There are 17 residues in the CDR3. Germline CDR1 reads SEHNR; CDR2 reads FQNEAQ (reference sequence). V lost 5 bases to trimming and J lost 0 bases, with 17 bases between them. The CDR3, as DNA: TGTGCCAGCAGCCCGAATCGTGGGACGAGCTCCTACAATGAGCAGTTCTTC. Its translation: CASSPNRGTSSYNEQFF.

This chain joins TRBV5-1 and TRBJ2-2; 11 bases map to TRBD1. V trimming: 4 bases; J trimming: 4 bases; junction bases outside the gene matches: 6. CDR3 length: 16 residues. From germline, CDR1 is SGHRS and CDR2 YFSETQ. CDR3 loop: CASSPWGQGVTGELFF. CDR3 DNA sequence: TGCGCCAGCAGCCCCTGGGGACAGGGGGTCACCGGGGAGCTGTTTTTT.

The gene calls are TRBV20-1 and TRBJ2-7, with a weak D call TRBD1 (6 bases). The V gene's germline CDR1 is DFQATT and CDR2 SNEGSKA (reference sequence). The CDR3 extends over 11 amino acids. V lost 5 bases to trimming and J lost 4 bases, with 9 bases between them. This CDR3 reads CSARTAYEQYF. The CDR3 region has the DNA TGCAGTGCTCGGACAGCGTACGAGCAGTACTTC.

Here the CDR3 reads CASSRINTGELFF. DNA of the CDR3: TGTGCCTCATCTAGGATAAACACCGGGGAGCTGTTTTTT. The chain recombines TRBV7-2 with TRBJ2-2; no clear D. Trimming pared 11 bases from V and 2 bases from J, leaving 12 bases between. Germline V gene sequence: CDR1 SGHTA, CDR2 FQGNSA. The CDR3 runs to 13 residues.

V and J are TRBV4-3 and TRBJ1-5, with 9 bases fitting TRBD1. After removal of 3 bases from V and 7 bases from J, the junction contained 7 bases not matched to a gene. The CDR3 spans 15 residues. Germline V gene lookup returns CDR1 LGHNA and CDR2 YSLEER. CDR3 nucleotides: TGCGCCAGCAGCCAGTTAACAGGGGGCGGACAGCCCCAGCATTTT. Translated, it gives CASSQLTGGGQPQHF.

The V and J genes are TRBV4-1 and TRBJ2-5; 8 bases agree with TRBD2. The CDR3 sequence is 16 residues long. Germline trimming cut 1 base from V and 9 bases from J; bases unmatched to any gene: 13. In germline, CDR1 is MGHRA, CDR2 YSYEKL. The CDR3 reads CASSQVARGGIRAQYF. For the CDR3, the DNA is TGCGCCAGCAGCCAAGTGGCCCGGGGGGGCATCAGGGCCCAGTACTTC.

The V gene is TRBV30, the J gene TRBJ1-6; no clear D gene. V gave up 4 bases and J gave up 9 bases, with 16 bases separating them. The CDR3 length is 14 residues. Germline CDR1 reads GTSNPN; CDR2 reads SVGIG (reference sequence). CDR3 residues: CAWTPGFMGSPLHF. DNA for the CDR3: TGTGCCTGGACGCCCGGGTTTATGGGTTCACCCCTCCACTTT. The variable domain in full, with the rest retrieved from reference TRBV30 and TRBJ1-6, is SQTIHQWPATLVQPVGSPLSLECTVEGTSNPNLYWYRQAAGRGLQLLFYSVGIGQISSEVPQNLSASRPQDRQFILSSKKLLLSDSGFYLCAWTPGFMGSPLHFGNGTRLTVT.

V and J are TRBV15 and TRBJ2-7; TRBD2 matches at 7 bases. The CDR3 has 14 residues. CDR1 is LNHNV, CDR2 YYDKDF, per germline (reference sequence). V was pared by 5 bases and J by 2 bases, with 6 bases of the junction left unmatched. CDR3: CATSPTRGTYEQYF. DNA for the CDR3: TGTGCCACCAGCCCGACGCGGGGGACCTACGAGCAGTACTTC.

This rearrangement joins TRBV9 to TRBJ1-1; 7 positions match TRBD1. V lost 3 bases to trimming and J lost 0 bases; unmatched junction nucleotides: 8. The CDR3 contains 16 residues. Germline values: CDR1 SGDLS, CDR2 YYNGEE. Written as DNA, the CDR3 is TGTGCCAGCAGCGCGTTTGACAGGGTCATGAACACTGAAGCTTTCTTT. Translating gives CASSAFDRVMNTEAFF. The full variable domain, in which reference TRBV9 and TRBJ1-1 provide the parts outside the CDR3, is DSGVTQTPKHLITATGQRVTLRCSPRSGDLSVYWYQQSLDQGLQFLIQYYNGEERAKGNILERFSAQQFPDLHSELNLSSLELGDSALYFCASSAFDRVMNTEAFFGQGTRLTVV.

The rearrangement joins TRBV6-5 to TRBJ1-2, with D possibly TRBD1 on 6 matching bases. CDR1 is MNHEY and CDR2 is SVGAGI in the germline V gene. The CDR3 loop spans 16 amino acids. Trimming took 2 bases from V and 8 from J, leaving 21 bases between them. The CDR3 spells CASSYVGTSLIEGYTF. The CDR3 nucleotides read TGTGCCAGCAGTTACGTTGGGACATCCCTTATCGAGGGCTACACCTTC.

This clone was counted a few times. The rearrangement links TRBV5-1 to TRBJ1-2, with no clear D. Trimming removed 3 bases at V and 4 bases at J, with 13 bases between. CDR3 length: 14 residues. In germline, CDR1 is SGHRS, CDR2 YFSETQ. Here the CDR3 DNA reads TGCGCCAGCAGCTCTGGTGGCGGGTCCTATGGCTACACCTTC. As protein: CASSSGGGSYGYTF.

This chain uses TRBV28 with TRBJ1-2, with a weak D call TRBD1 (5 bases). V gave up 4 bases and J gave up 4 bases, with 10 bases separating them. The CDR3 runs 13 residues. Germline V gene lookup returns CDR1 MDHEN and CDR2 SYDVKM. The CDR3 is CASSWAGSYGYTF. The CDR3 nucleotides are TGTGCCAGCAGTTGGGCAGGGTCCTATGGCTACACCTTC.

This clone was seen only a few times. The V call is TRBV9, the J call TRBJ1-1; unclear D gene. Trimming took off 4 bases at V and 1 base at J, with 11 bases between the two ends. Germline CDR1 SGDLS, CDR2 YYNGEE. The length of the CDR3 is 14 residues. CDR3 DNA: TGTGCCAGCAGCAAGTACGGAGGGAACACTGAAGCTTTCTTT. The encoded protein is CASSKYGGNTEAFF. Full variable domain (remainder filled in from reference TRBV9 and TRBJ1-1): DSGVTQTPKHLITATGQRVTLRCSPRSGDLSVYWYQQSLDQGLQFLIQYYNGEERAKGNILERFSAQQFPDLHSELNLSSLELGDSALYFCASSKYGGNTEAFFGQGTRLTVV.

The chain joins TRBV2 to TRBJ2-3; no definite D call. In germline, CDR1 is SNHLY, CDR2 FYNNEI. Trimming removed 2 bases from V and 4 bases from J, with 10 bases in between. CDR3 length: 14 residues. The CDR3 DNA reads TGTGCCAGCAGTGAAAGGCTAGATTCAGATACGCAGTATTTT. Encoded protein: CASSERLDSDTQYF.

In this sample, this clone turned up a few times. The chain couples TRBV27 to TRBJ2-7, with D hard to call. CDR1 and CDR2 from the germline V gene are MNHEY and SMNVEV (reference sequence). Trimming pared 4 bases from V and 2 bases from J, leaving 3 bases between. The CDR3 consists of 11 residues. The CDR3 spells CASSSPYEQYF. For the CDR3, the DNA is TGTGCCAGCAGTTCCCCCTACGAGCAGTACTTC.